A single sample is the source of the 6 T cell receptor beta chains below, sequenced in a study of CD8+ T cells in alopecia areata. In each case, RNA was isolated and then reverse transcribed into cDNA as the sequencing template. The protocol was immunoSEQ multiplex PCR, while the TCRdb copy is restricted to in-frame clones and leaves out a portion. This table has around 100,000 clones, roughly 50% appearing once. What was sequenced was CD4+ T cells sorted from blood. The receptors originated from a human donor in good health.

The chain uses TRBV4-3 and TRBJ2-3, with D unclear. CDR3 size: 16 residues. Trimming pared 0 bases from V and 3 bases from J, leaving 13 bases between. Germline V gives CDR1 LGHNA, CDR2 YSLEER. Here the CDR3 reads CASSQDWVPATDTQYF. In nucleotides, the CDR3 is TGCGCCAGCAGCCAAGATTGGGTACCAGCGACAGATACGCAGTATTTT.

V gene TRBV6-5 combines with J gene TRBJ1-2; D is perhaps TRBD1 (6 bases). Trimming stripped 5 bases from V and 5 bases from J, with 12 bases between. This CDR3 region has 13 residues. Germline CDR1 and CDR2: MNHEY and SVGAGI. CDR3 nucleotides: TGTGCCAGCAGTAAGGACAGCCTTTATGGCTACACCTTC. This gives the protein CASSKDSLYGYTF.

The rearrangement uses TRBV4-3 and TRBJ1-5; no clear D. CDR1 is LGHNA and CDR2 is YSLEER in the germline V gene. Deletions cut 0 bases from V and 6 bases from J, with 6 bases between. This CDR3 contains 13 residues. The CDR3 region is CASSQDLSQPQHF. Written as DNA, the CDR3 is TGCGCCAGCAGCCAAGATTTAAGTCAGCCCCAGCATTTT.

The CDR3 sequence is CASSLGTGRETQYF. The CDR3 DNA sequence: TGTGCCAGCAGCTTAGGTACCGGGAGAGAGACCCAGTACTTC. The chain uses TRBV7-2 and TRBJ2-5, with a possible D match to TRBD2 (6 bases). The V gene's germline CDR1 is SGHTA and CDR2 FQGNSA. The CDR3 has 14 amino acids. V shed 1 base and J shed 4 bases, with 10 bases lying between them.

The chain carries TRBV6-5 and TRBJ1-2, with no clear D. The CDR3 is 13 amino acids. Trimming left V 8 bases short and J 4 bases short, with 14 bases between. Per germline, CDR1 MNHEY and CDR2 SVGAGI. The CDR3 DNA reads TGTGCCAGCGCCCCGGGCAGATCCTATGGCTACACCTTC. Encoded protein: CASAPGRSYGYTF.

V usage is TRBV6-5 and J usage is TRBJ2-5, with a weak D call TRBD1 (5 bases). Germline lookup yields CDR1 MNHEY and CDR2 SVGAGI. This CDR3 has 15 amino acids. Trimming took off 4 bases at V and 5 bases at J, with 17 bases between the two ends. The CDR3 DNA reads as TGTGCCAGCAGTTCCCAAAAGGGGTTGGGTGAGACCCAGTACTTC. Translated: CASSSQKGLGETQYF.